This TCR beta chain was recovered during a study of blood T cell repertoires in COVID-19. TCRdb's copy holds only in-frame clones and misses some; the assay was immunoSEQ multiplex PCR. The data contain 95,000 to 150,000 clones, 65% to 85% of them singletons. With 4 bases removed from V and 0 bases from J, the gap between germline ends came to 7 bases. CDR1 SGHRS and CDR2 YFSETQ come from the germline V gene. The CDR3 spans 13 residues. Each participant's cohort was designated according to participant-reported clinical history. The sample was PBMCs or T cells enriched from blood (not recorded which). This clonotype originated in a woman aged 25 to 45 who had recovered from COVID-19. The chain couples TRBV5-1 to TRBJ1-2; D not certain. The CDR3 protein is CASSRESNYGYTF. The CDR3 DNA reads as TGCGCCAGCAGCCGGGAGTCTAACTATGGCTACACCTTC.